A single sample gave rise to the 16 T cell receptor beta chains below, sequenced in a study of T cells in Graves' hyperthyroidism and ophthalmopathy. Template material for amplifying TCR beta CDR3 regions consisted of RNA transcripts. RT-PCR in the first round (using the HTBI primer set) targeted the TCR CDR3. TCRdb called the multiplex PCR reads again in MiXCR, with one record for every CDR3 protein. This table has a few hundred thousand distinct CDR3 sequences, roughly 15% appearing once. The sequencing input was blood. Receptors originate from a woman aged 25 to 39 with Graves' ophthalmopathy.

This clonotype occurred a few times. The rearrangement links TRBV7-3 to TRBJ2-1; 12 nucleotides match TRBD2. Germline CDR1 SGHTA, CDR2 FQGTGA. This CDR3 has 16 amino acids. The J segment lost 4 bases and the V segment lost 5 bases, leaving 6 bases of the junction unmatched. The CDR3 reads CASSQALAGGYNEQFF. The CDR3 region has the DNA TGTGCCAGCAGCCAAGCCCTAGCGGGGGGGTACAATGAGCAGTTCTTC.

J is TRBJ1-1 and V is TRBV7-2, with 9 bases lining up with TRBD1. Germline CDR1 SGHTA, CDR2 FQGNSA. The CDR3 spans 16 residues. V lost 5 bases, J lost 0 bases, and 7 bases stayed unmatched. This chain's CDR3 is CASSPGGQGLNTEAFF. CDR3 nucleotide sequence: TGTGCCAGCAGCCCGGGTGGACAGGGGCTGAACACTGAAGCTTTCTTT.

There are many counts of this clonotype. The chain links TRBV20-1 to TRBJ2-3; a possible D gene is TRBD2 (6 bases). Germline V CDR1 and CDR2: DFQATT, SNEGSKA (reference sequence). V was trimmed by 3 bases and J by 2 bases, leaving 12 bases between them. This CDR3 spans 14 amino acids. The CDR3 bases are TGCAGTGCTAGGGGACTTCCCTTCACAGATACGCAGTATTTT. Its protein is CSARGLPFTDTQYF.

This clonotype was detected many times. This chain joins TRBV2 and TRBJ1-5, with TRBD1 identical over 9 bases. Trimming at V came to 2 bases and at J to 0 bases, leaving 5 bases not matched to a gene. The CDR3 has 17 residues. Germline V gene lookup returns CDR1 SNHLY and CDR2 FYNNEI. The CDR3 here is CASSERGTGYSNQPQHF. The CDR3 DNA is TGTGCCAGCAGTGAAAGGGGGACAGGGTATAGCAATCAGCCCCAGCATTTT.

This clonotype was seen only a few times. The rearrangement uses TRBV20-1 and TRBJ1-2; 9 bases map to TRBD1. The germline V gene has CDR1 DFQATT and CDR2 SNEGSKA (reference sequence). The ends lost 3 bases at V and 7 bases at J; junction bases unmatched: 6. The CDR3 length is 13 residues. The CDR3 region is CSAREQGAVGYTF. For the CDR3, the DNA is TGCAGTGCTAGGGAACAGGGGGCGGTTGGCTACACCTTC.

This clonotype was detected many times. The chain employs TRBV5-1 and TRBJ1-1; D is possibly TRBD1 (5 bases). There are 13 residues in the CDR3. Trimming took off 3 bases at V and 5 bases at J, with 11 bases between the two ends. Germline CDR1 SGHRS, CDR2 YFSETQ. CDR3 protein: CASSYGGGTEAFF. CDR3 nucleotides: TGCGCCAGCAGCTATGGGGGGGGAACTGAAGCTTTCTTT.

The chain couples TRBV6-2 or TRBV6-3 to TRBJ1-5; D is ambiguous. V gave up 6 bases and J gave up 3 bases, with 18 bases separating them. Germline V lookup: CDR1 MNHEY, CDR2 SVGEGT. The CDR3 is 16 amino acids. In nucleotides, the CDR3 is TGTGCCAGCAGAGCCCTTAGTGCCCCCTCCAATCAGCCCCAGCATTTT. Translating it yields CASRALSAPSNQPQHF.

Many counts were recorded for this clonotype. The V gene is TRBV28, the J gene TRBJ1-5, with 7 nucleotides matching TRBD1. The CDR3 spans 18 residues. In germline, CDR1 is MDHEN, CDR2 SYDVKM. V was pared by 6 bases and J by 0 bases, with 14 bases of the junction left unmatched. The CDR3 is CASRPLKGDRYSNQPQHF. For the CDR3, the DNA is TGTGCCAGCAGACCCCTGAAGGGGGACAGATATAGCAATCAGCCCCAGCATTTT.

This clonotype was found many times. V usage is TRBV20-1 and J usage is TRBJ2-2; TRBD1 agrees at 9 bases. Losses at the gene ends were 2 bases for V and 4 bases for J; bases not matched to a gene: 8. The germline CDR1 and CDR2 sequences are DFQATT and SNEGSKA (reference sequence). The CDR3 is made up of 16 amino acids. The CDR3: CSARHRGRESTGELFF. CDR3 sequence (DNA): TGCAGTGCTAGACACAGGGGGCGCGAGAGCACCGGGGAGCTGTTTTTT.

The rearrangement links TRBV25-1 to TRBJ2-7; TRBD1 matches at 8 bases. From germline, CDR1 is MGHDK and CDR2 SYGVNS. V gave up 3 bases and J gave up 4 bases; unmatched junction bases: 8. The CDR3 runs 15 residues. The CDR3: CASSDGPGGLYEQYF. In DNA, the CDR3 is TGTGCCAGCAGTGATGGCCCAGGGGGCCTATACGAGCAGTACTTC.

This clonotype was found many times. As DNA, the CDR3 is TGTGCCAGCAGTGAAGGGGGCAGGGGGTCTGGAAACACCATATATTTT. Its translation is CASSEGGRGSGNTIYF. The rearrangement links TRBV6-1 to TRBJ1-3; TRBD1 agrees at 7 bases. V was clipped by 1 base and J by 1 base; unmatched bases: 4. CDR1 MNHNS and CDR2 SASEGT come from the germline V gene. The CDR3 extends over 16 amino acids.

This clonotype was recorded at least ten times. V is TRBV12-3 or TRBV12-4 and J is TRBJ1-2; the match to TRBD1 covers 8 bases. The J segment lost 4 bases and the V segment lost 3 bases, leaving 7 bases of the junction unmatched. This CDR3 comprises 15 residues. The CDR3 region is CASSFRTGYGYGYTF. CDR3 sequence (DNA): TGTGCCAGCAGTTTCCGGACAGGGTACGGCTATGGCTACACCTTC.

This chain connects TRBV7-9 to TRBJ1-1, with D hard to call. V lost 1 base and J 0 bases, leaving 12 bases between the germline ends. The germline gives CDR1 SEHNR, CDR2 FQNEAQ (reference sequence). The CDR3 is made up of 16 amino acids. The CDR3 here is CASSLGENGLNTEAFF. The CDR3 DNA is TGTGCCAGCAGCTTAGGAGAGAACGGACTGAACACTGAAGCTTTCTTT.

In this sample, this clonotype turned up many times. The chain recombines TRBV12-3 or TRBV12-4 with TRBJ1-1, with D possibly being TRBD1 (5 bases). Trimming stripped 2 bases from V and 5 bases from J, with 12 bases between. The CDR3 totals 14 residues. The CDR3 DNA follows: TGTGCCAGCAGTTTAATTGGAGCAGGGACTGAAGCTTTCTTT. Its protein is CASSLIGAGTEAFF.

This clonotype was counted at least ten times. J is TRBJ1-4 and V is TRBV20-1, with 8 bases matching TRBD1. The CDR3 runs 15 residues. CDR1 is DFQATT, CDR2 SNEGSKA, per germline (reference sequence). V was clipped by 3 bases and J by 5 bases; unmatched bases: 8. DNA of the CDR3: TGCAGTGCTAGTTCAGGGGGCGCTGCGAATGAAAAACTGTTTTTT. Amino acid sequence: CSASSGGAANEKLFF.

The sample holds many counts of this clonotype. The rearrangement links TRBV30 to TRBJ1-6; 7 bases are shared with TRBD1. The length of the CDR3 is 14 residues. The trim removed 2 bases at V and 7 bases at J, leaving 5 bases unmatched. The germline V gene encodes CDR1 GTSNPN and CDR2 SVGIG (reference sequence). Here the CDR3 reads CAWSNTGVNSPLHF. In nucleotides, the CDR3 is TGTGCCTGGAGTAATACAGGGGTCAATTCACCCCTCCACTTT.